Each of the 30 T cell receptor beta chains below was sequenced from the same sample in a study of tumor and adjacent non-tumor tissue in lung cancer. This sample's RNA came from whole unsorted tissue. The library came from three nested PCR rounds adapted from ARM-PCR protocols. MiXCR was run by TCRdb on the multiplex PCR reads, yielding one entry per CDR3 protein. The sample has over 130,000 distinct CDR3 sequences; around two thirds are singletons. The sequenced sample consisted of lung tumor tissue. The receptors here all came from a man in his fifties or sixties with small cell lung cancer.

This clonotype was found many times. The chain carries TRBV20-1 and TRBJ1-2; TRBD1 matches 7 bases. Looked up from germline, CDR1 is DFQATT and CDR2 is SNEGSKA (reference sequence). This CDR3 is built from 18 residues. Trimming removed 1 base from V and 2 bases from J; junction bases left unmatched: 16. The CDR3 DNA follows: TGCAGTGCTAGAGGCTCCTCTGGCATGACAGGGATCAACTATGGCTACACCTTC. It is translated as CSARGSSGMTGINYGYTF.

For this clonotype: A junction end diverges from the germline sequence, so it may reflect a read error. The chain recombines TRBV6-5 with TRBJ1-2; the match to TRBD1 covers 10 bases. The CDR3 is 16 residues long. Germline V gives CDR1 MNHEY, CDR2 SVGAGI. This CDR3 reads CASSYVTGTGACGYTF. CDR3 coding DNA: TGTGCCAGTAGTTACGTAACCGGGACAGGGGCCTGTGGCTACACCTTC.

On this clonotype itself: This CDR3 fails to terminate in the conserved phenylalanine or tryptophan, so it likely reflects a read error. This chain connects TRBV11-2 to TRBJ2-5, with D hard to call. Per the germline V gene, CDR1 is SGHAT and CDR2 is FQNNGV. The CDR3 totals 14 residues. Deletions cut 6 bases from V and 3 bases from J, with 14 bases between. Here the CDR3 reads CASRFNRGKETQYV. The DNA of the CDR3 is TGTGCCAGCAGATTTAATAGAGGAAAAGAGACCCAGTACGTC.

This clonotype has only one observation. The chain is built from TRBV4-1 and TRBJ2-7; no clear D gene. Germline V CDR1 and CDR2: MGHRA, YSYEKL. The CDR3 runs 12 residues. The CDR3 DNA sequence: TGCGTCAGCAGCCAAGGATGGGGCGAGCAGTACGTC. Encoded protein: CVSSQGWGEQYV.

With respect to this clonotype: One junction end does not reproduce the germline sequence, and a read error may be involved. The chain joins TRBV6-6 to TRBJ2-1; D perhaps matches TRBD2 (6 bases). CDR1 is MNHNY, CDR2 SVGAGI, per germline (reference sequence). CDR3 length: 14 residues. The CDR3 spells CASSLTNGSNEQFF. The CDR3, as DNA: TGTGCCAGCAGCTTGACTAACGGGAGCAATGAGCAATTCTTC.

This clonotype has a count of ten or more. The J gene is TRBJ1-1, the V gene TRBV6-2 or TRBV6-3, with D maybe TRBD1 (5 bases). The CDR3 covers 14 residues. The germline V gene encodes CDR1 MNHEY and CDR2 SVGEGT. The ends were cut back, 6 bases at V and 0 bases at J, with 11 bases in the middle. CDR3 DNA: TGTGCCAGCAGGCGGGGCGGGATGAACACTGAAGCTTTCTTT. Translated: CASRRGGMNTEAFF.

This rearrangement joins TRBV5-4 to TRBJ2-7; the match to TRBD2 covers 9 bases. Per germline, CDR1 SGHNT and CDR2 YYREEE (reference sequence). V shed 4 bases, J shed 6 bases, and the junction held 8 bases outside the gene matches. This CDR3 is built from 14 residues. CDR3 sequence: CASSGTGTSCEQYF. Here the CDR3 DNA reads TGTGCCAGCAGCGGAACCGGGACTAGCTGCGAGCAGTACTTC.

Comment on this clonotype: This could be a read error, since a much larger clone is one nucleotide away. The V gene is TRBV6-5, the J gene TRBJ2-1; no firm D call. V was shortened by 6 bases and J by 8 bases, with 17 bases between the two germline ends. This CDR3 contains 14 residues. Germline-derived CDR1 and CDR2 are MNHEY and SVGAGI. The CDR3 nucleotides are TGTGCCAGCAGGTTTGGGCGCCATATCGATGAGCAGTTCTTC. Protein sequence: CASRFGRHIDEQFF.

The chain carries TRBV4-2 and TRBJ1-2; D unresolved. Germline-derived CDR1 and CDR2 are LGHNA and YNFKEQ. CDR3 length: 13 amino acids. V lost 0 bases and J 6 bases, leaving 8 bases between the germline ends. CDR3 bases: TGTGCCAGCAGCCAAGAATGGGCAAATGGCTACACCTTC. Its translation is CASSQEWANGYTF.

This clonotype has just one count. This may arise from a read error, as a much more abundant clone is one base away. The genes are TRBV20-1 and TRBJ2-2; 9 bases align to TRBD2. Trimming at V came to 0 bases and at J to 7 bases, leaving 12 bases not matched to a gene. The CDR3 totals 17 residues. Germline lookup yields CDR1 DFQATT and CDR2 SNEGSKA (reference sequence). CDR3 loop: CSARDLAGVTDNGELFF. The CDR3 nucleotides are TGCAGTGCTAGAGATTTAGCGGGAGTCACAGACAACGGGGAGCTGTTTTTT.

The chain recombines TRBV29-1 with TRBJ2-3; tentatively, D is TRBD2 (6 bases). Germline CDR1 reads SQVTM; CDR2 reads ANQGSEA. Trimming took off 5 bases at V and 14 bases at J, with 32 bases between the two ends. The CDR3 is 16 residues long. CDR3 sequence: CSVTKGAGTDGDKLYF. The CDR3 DNA reads TGCAGCGTTACAAAAGGAGCGGGTACTGATGGAGATAAGCTGTATTTT.

The chain joins TRBV24-1 to TRBJ2-3, with a tentative D call TRBD1 (5 bases). CDR1 and CDR2 from the germline V gene are KGHDR and SFDVKD. Trimming took off 5 bases at V and 5 bases at J, with 7 bases between the two ends. The CDR3 spans 12 residues. Here the CDR3 DNA reads TGTGCCACCAGTGGTAGGGGAGATACGCAGTATTTT. Translated, it gives CATSGRGDTQYF.

Comments on this clonotype: At one end, the junction sequence differs from germline, possibly due to a read error. The V call is TRBV11-2, the J call TRBJ2-3; D gene uncertain. Germline V CDR1 and CDR2: SGHAT, FQNNGV. The CDR3 sequence is 16 residues long. The CDR3 nucleotides are TGTGCCAGCAGCCCTTGTTGCGGAAGGGCCGGAGATACGCGGTATTTT. This encodes CASSPCCGRAGDTRYF.

This clonotype was seen at least ten times. This sequence joins TRBV5-4 and TRBJ1-1; D unresolved. Germline lookup yields CDR1 SGHNT and CDR2 YYREEE (reference sequence). V lost 4 bases and J lost 1, with 8 bases in between. The CDR3 covers 13 residues. CDR3 DNA sequence: TGTGCCAGCAGCACCCAGGAGAACACTGAAGCTTTCTTT. It specifies CASSTQENTEAFF.

CDR3: CATNIQGSNYYYTF. CDR3 coding DNA: TGTGCCACCAACATACAGGGCTCCAACTATTACTACACCTTC. The genes are TRBV5-4 and TRBJ1-2; a weak D match, TRBD1 (6 bases). CDR3 size: 14 residues. V lost 9 bases and J lost 10, with 25 bases in between. The germline V gene has CDR1 SGHNT and CDR2 YYREEE (reference sequence).

Regarding this clonotype: One end of the junction does not line up with germline, which may come from a read error. The J gene is TRBJ2-1, the V gene TRBV11-2, with no clear D. Germline CDR1 reads SGHAT; CDR2 reads FQNNGV. This CDR3 region has 14 residues. The CDR3 reads CACSLSPIYNEQFF. CDR3 nucleotide sequence: TGTGCCTGCAGTTTATCCCCGATCTACAATGAGCAGTTCTTC.

This clonotype was seen ten or more times. The gene calls are TRBV10-2 and TRBJ1-1; unclear D gene. CDR3 length: 13 residues. V lost 6 bases to trimming and J lost 1 base, with 9 bases between them. Looked up from germline, CDR1 is WSHSY and CDR2 is SAAADI. The CDR3 sequence: CASSRSENTEAFF. For the CDR3, the DNA is TGCGCCAGCAGCAGGTCAGAGAACACTGAAGCTTTCTTT.

In its sample, this clonotype was seen many times. The chain has TRBV7-9 and TRBJ1-5; no definite D call. Trimming stripped 1 base from V and 1 base from J, with 5 bases between. Germline assignment: CDR1 SEHNR and CDR2 FQNEAQ (reference sequence). The CDR3 has 14 residues. CDR3 sequence (DNA): TGTGCCAGCAGCTTAGGACGGAGCAATCAGCCCCAGCATTTT. Protein sequence: CASSLGRSNQPQHF.

About this clonotype itself: An end of the junction does not agree with germline; a read error may underlie this. Written as DNA, the CDR3 is TGCGCCAGCAGCAAATGGGGGGGGACTTACAATGAGCAGTTCTTC. Its translation: CASSKWGGTYNEQFF. The chain is built from TRBV12-3 or TRBV12-4 and TRBJ2-1; 7 positions match TRBD2. The CDR3 is 15 residues long.

This clonotype was seen a single time. This chain connects TRBV20-1 to TRBJ2-7, with no clear D. Germline V lookup: CDR1 DFQATT, CDR2 SNEGSKA (reference sequence). V was clipped by 7 bases and J by 2 bases, with 15 bases between them. The CDR3 loop spans 13 amino acids. The CDR3 nucleotides read TGCAGTGTCCCCTCGGGTCAACCCTACGAGCAGTACGTC. Its protein product is CSVPSGQPYEQYV.

In its sample, this clonotype was seen a few times. One end of the junction does not line up with germline, which may come from a read error. The gene calls are TRBV20-1 and TRBJ2-7; 9 nucleotides agree with TRBD1. Looked up from germline, CDR1 is DFQATT and CDR2 is SNEGSKA (reference sequence). CDR3 length equals 20 residues. The CDR3 reads CSACWGSGQGVVGREREQYF. The CDR3 DNA is TGCAGTGCTTGTTGGGGATCGGGACAGGGTGTTGTGGGGCGGGAACGTGAGCAGTACTTT.

This clonotype was counted between two and nine times. The chain recombines TRBV5-1 with TRBJ2-5; TRBD1 might be the D (6 bases). The CDR3 consists of 16 residues. Trimming took 0 bases from V and 5 from J, leaving 17 bases between them. Germline V gene sequence: CDR1 SGHRS, CDR2 YFSETQ. The CDR3 sequence is CASSLGWGHDTETQYF. The CDR3 nucleotides read TGCGCCAGCAGCTTGGGTTGGGGGCATGATACGGAGACCCAGTACTTC.

This clonotype occurred many times. The chain recombines TRBV11-2 with TRBJ2-2; 9 nucleotides agree with TRBD2. The germline V gene has CDR1 SGHAT and CDR2 FQNNGV. CDR3 length equals 17 residues. With V trimmed by 5 bases and J by 3 bases, 10 bases remained unmatched. The CDR3 loop reads CASSPYLTSGYTGELFF. The CDR3 DNA sequence: TGTGCCAGCAGCCCCTACTTGACTAGCGGTTACACCGGGGAGCTGTTTTTT.

J is TRBJ2-5 and V is TRBV19; 7 nucleotides match TRBD1. Germline CDR1 is LNHDA and CDR2 is SQIVND (reference sequence). The CDR3 has 16 amino acids. V lost 6 bases, J lost 1 base, and 11 bases stayed unmatched. CDR3 loop: CASSPSWDRLQETQYF. CDR3 sequence (DNA): TGTGCCAGTAGCCCCAGCTGGGACAGACTCCAAGAGACCCAGTACTTC.

This clonotype was seen many times. The rearrangement uses TRBV13 and TRBJ1-5, with 9 bases fitting TRBD1. The CDR3 is made up of 17 amino acids. CDR1 PRHDT and CDR2 FYEKMQ come from the germline V gene (reference sequence). V gave up 2 bases and J gave up 2 bases; unmatched junction bases: 7. CDR3 in DNA: TGTGCCAGCAGCTTAACACAGGGGGCCATCCGCAATCAGCCCCAGCATTTT. This translates into CASSLTQGAIRNQPQHF.

The count of this clonotype is one. V and J are TRBV29-1 and TRBJ1-2, with unresolved D. The CDR3 consists of 14 residues. The ends were cut back, 1 base at V and 8 bases at J, with 17 bases in the middle. Germline V lookup: CDR1 SQVTM, CDR2 ANQGSEA. The CDR3 DNA reads as TGCAGCGTTGAAGTAATTTGGCGAGGTAACGGCTACACCTTC. The encoded protein is CSVEVIWRGNGYTF.

As regards this clonotype: This may come from a read error, since a much larger clone is one base off. CDR3 sequence: CSARGLQGETQYF. The CDR3 coding sequence is TGCAGTGCTAGGGGGCTGCAGGGGGAGACCCAGTACTTC. V is TRBV20-1 and J is TRBJ2-5; the D gene is possibly TRBD1 (6 bases). V was cut by 3 bases and J by 5 bases, with 13 bases left in between. Per the germline V gene, CDR1 is DFQATT and CDR2 is SNEGSKA (reference sequence). This CDR3 region has 13 residues.

To note about this clonotype: A read error may account for a junction end that differs from germline. The genes are TRBV12-3 or TRBV12-4 and TRBJ2-1, with TRBD2 identical over 8 bases. This CDR3 is built from 17 residues. CDR3 coding DNA: TGTGCCAGCAGTTTAGCGCCGCTAGCGGGCCCCTACAATGAGCACTTCTTC. Protein: CASSLAPLAGPYNEHFF.

As regards this clonotype: A much larger clone differs by one base, so this may be a read error. J is TRBJ2-1 and V is TRBV20-1; weak D call: TRBD1 (6 bases). V was clipped by 7 bases and J by 14 bases, with 18 bases between them. The CDR3 loop spans 11 amino acids. The germline CDR1 and CDR2 sequences are DFQATT and SNEGSKA (reference sequence). The DNA for the CDR3 is TGCAGTGTTCTGGGACGTGACAGGAAGTTCTTC. Translated: CSVLGRDRKFF.

This clonotype was detected many times. The gene calls are TRBV11-2 and TRBJ2-1, with 8 bases identical to TRBD2. There are 15 residues in the CDR3. Germline loops: CDR1 SGHAT, CDR2 FQNNGV. The ends lost 2 bases at V and 7 bases at J; junction bases unmatched: 7. The CDR3 region has the DNA TGTGCCAGCAGCTTAACGGGAGGGCCGGGAAATGAGCAGTTCTTC. The encoded protein is CASSLTGGPGNEQFF.